The 15 T cell receptor beta chains listed next were all sequenced from one sample in a study of blood T cell repertoires in COVID-19 (dated by TCRdb to the early 2020s). Receptor libraries were prepared by the immunoSEQ multiplex PCR assay. TCRdb re-hosts the immuneACCESS table, in-frame sequences only. Its copies lack some clones; in the studies checked, an unresolved V gene accounts for under half of them, and the cause for the rest is not known. A total of some 270,000 clones appear in this sample, over 75% of them only once. Approximately 9.9% of the sample goes to the ten largest clones. The material sequenced was peripheral blood. All receptors derive from a woman in her 70s with acute or convalescent COVID-19.

The chain is built from TRBV3-1 (or the pseudogene TRBV3-2) and TRBJ2-2; a weak D match, TRBD1 (6 bases). Trimming stripped 8 bases from V and 7 bases from J, with 8 bases between. Germline values: CDR1 LGHDT, CDR2 YNNKEL (reference sequence). CDR3 length: 11 residues. CDR3 protein: CASEGVGELFF. CDR3 bases: TGTGCCAGCGAGGGGGTCGGGGAGCTGTTTTTT.

The chain combines TRBV6-1 with TRBJ1-3; a weak D match, TRBD1 (6 bases). Trimming shortened V by 4 bases and J by 0 bases, and 13 bases separated the two germline ends. Germline V gene lookup returns CDR1 MNHNS and CDR2 SASEGT. The CDR3 length is 16 residues. CDR3 loop: CASSVTQGRSGNTIYF. For the CDR3, the DNA is TGTGCCAGCAGTGTGACCCAGGGGCGCTCTGGAAACACCATATATTTT.

The CDR3 reads CASSRPGTVSSGANVLTF. CDR3 coding DNA: TGCGCCAGCAGCCGACCTGGGACAGTATCTTCTGGGGCCAACGTCCTGACTTTC. The chain links TRBV4-1 to TRBJ2-6; 7 nucleotides match TRBD1. This CDR3 contains 18 residues. Germline lookup yields CDR1 MGHRA and CDR2 YSYEKL. The V segment lost 4 bases and the J segment 1 base; nucleotides outside the gene matches: 10.

The chain is built from TRBV7-9 and TRBJ1-1, with a tentative D call TRBD1 (6 bases). Trimming pared 5 bases from V and 6 bases from J, leaving 16 bases between. Per the germline V gene, CDR1 is SEHNR and CDR2 is FQNEAQ (reference sequence). The CDR3 runs to 14 residues. The DNA for the CDR3 is TGTGCCAGCAGCCCGGACAGTTCGACGGCTGAAGCTTTCTTT. Translation: CASSPDSSTAEAFF.

The chain uses TRBV3-1 (or the pseudogene TRBV3-2) and TRBJ1-1; D gene uncertain. The length of the CDR3 is 12 residues. CDR1 LGHDT and CDR2 YNNKEL come from the germline V gene (reference sequence). Trimming took off 4 bases at V and 10 bases at J, with 13 bases between the two ends. Here the CDR3 reads CASSRRPTGAFF. Written as DNA, the CDR3 is TGTGCCAGCAGCCGCCGTCCCACGGGAGCTTTCTTT.

The genes are TRBV15 and TRBJ2-5; 9 positions agree with TRBD2. CDR1 and CDR2 (germline): LNHNV, YYDKDF (reference sequence). The CDR3 sequence is 16 residues long. V was clipped by 0 bases and J by 7 bases; unmatched bases: 9. The CDR3 DNA is TGTGCCACCAGCAGAGACCCCCTAGCGGGGCCGGGGACCCAGTACTTC. Encoded protein: CATSRDPLAGPGTQYF.

The V and J genes are TRBV5-1 and TRBJ1-2; 7 bases are shared with TRBD1. The CDR3 consists of 13 residues. CDR1 is SGHRS and CDR2 is YFSETQ in the germline V gene. J gave up 8 bases and V 2 bases, and 6 bases lay outside the gene matches. The CDR3 is CASSFDRAGGYTF. The DNA of the CDR3 is TGCGCCAGCAGCTTCGACAGGGCCGGGGGCTACACCTTC.

The chain recombines TRBV5-6 with TRBJ1-1, with TRBD1 identical over 9 bases. The junction had 6 bases not matched to a gene; V was cut back by 3 bases and J by 3 bases. CDR1 and CDR2 (germline): SGHDT, YYEEEE. This CDR3 is built from 15 residues. The CDR3 nucleotides are TGTGCCAGCAGCTCCGGGACAGGGCGGTACACTGAAGCTTTCTTT. Translation: CASSSGTGRYTEAFF. Full variable domain (missing parts from reference TRBV5-6 and TRBJ1-1): DAGVTQSPTHLIKTRGQQVTLRCSPKSGHDTVSWYQQALGQGPQFIFQYYEEEERQRGNFPDRFSGHQFPNYSSELNVNALLLGDSALYLCASSSGTGRYTEAFFGQGTRLTVV.

The rearrangement links TRBV19 to TRBJ1-4; 8 bases align to TRBD1. Germline trimming cut 3 bases from V and 3 bases from J; bases unmatched to any gene: 6. Germline CDR1 LNHDA, CDR2 SQIVND (reference sequence). CDR3 length: 16 residues. The CDR3 DNA sequence: TGTGCCAGTAGTATCGCAGGGGGCGCGTCTAATGAAAAACTGTTTTTT. Translating gives CASSIAGGASNEKLFF.

A single count supports this clone. The V and J genes are TRBV20-1 and TRBJ1-2, with D uncertain. Germline CDR1 and CDR2: DFQATT and SNEGSKA (reference sequence). The CDR3 extends over 12 amino acids. With 3 bases removed from V and 0 bases from J, the gap between germline ends came to 5 bases. The CDR3 DNA sequence: TGCAGTGCTAGTTCCTCTAACTATGGCTACACCTTC. Its translation: CSASSSNYGYTF.

The chain carries TRBV4-1 and TRBJ1-1, with 7 bases matching TRBD1. From germline, CDR1 is MGHRA and CDR2 YSYEKL. The CDR3 is 14 amino acids. V lost 8 bases to trimming and J lost 5 bases; unmatched junction nucleotides: 11. CDR3 coding DNA: TGCGCCAGCGGAGACAGGGCTAAGGGAACTGAAGCTTTCTTT. Residues: CASGDRAKGTEAFF.

V is TRBV5-1 and J is TRBJ2-7; the match to TRBD1 covers 7 bases. Germline values: CDR1 SGHRS, CDR2 YFSETQ. Germline trimming cut 7 bases from V and 4 bases from J; bases unmatched to any gene: 8. The CDR3 totals 13 residues. CDR3 coding DNA: TGCGCCAGCGCCCATGGGACAGATTACGAGCAGTACTTC. Its protein is CASAHGTDYEQYF.

The chain combines TRBV19 with TRBJ1-1, with 7 bases identical to TRBD1. Germline lookup yields CDR1 LNHDA and CDR2 SQIVND (reference sequence). Germline trimming cut 8 bases from V and 1 base from J; bases unmatched to any gene: 4. This CDR3 comprises 13 residues. The DNA for the CDR3 is TGTGCCAGTGGGACAGCGAGGAACACTGAAGCTTTCTTT. Protein product: CASGTARNTEAFF.

This chain joins TRBV11-2 and TRBJ2-5; the D gene is possibly TRBD2 (5 bases). V was clipped by 1 base and J by 6 bases, with 18 bases between them. The germline V gene encodes CDR1 SGHAT and CDR2 FQNNGV. This CDR3 is built from 16 residues. Here the CDR3 DNA reads TGTGCCAGCAGCTTAGCCTTGGAGCGGTACCGCCAGACCCAGTACTTC. As protein: CASSLALERYRQTQYF.

The V gene is TRBV7-2, the J gene TRBJ1-1, with D possibly being TRBD1 (6 bases). The CDR3 is made up of 13 amino acids. The germline CDR1 and CDR2 sequences are SGHTA and FQGNSA. V was shortened by 4 bases and J by 0 bases, with 6 bases between the two germline ends. Written as DNA, the CDR3 is TGTGCCAGCAGCTGGACAGTGAACACTGAAGCTTTCTTT. The encoded protein is CASSWTVNTEAFF.